Below, 25 T cell receptor beta chains from the same sample are listed, as sequenced in a study of cytomegalovirus exposure and HLA in healthy donors (dated by TCRdb to the late 2010s). Libraries were built with the immunoSEQ multiplex PCR assay. A mixture of 60 forward primers for TCR Vbeta segments and 13 reverse primers for TCR Jbeta segments was used in the multiplex PCR. Not all clones reach the TCRdb copy of this immuneACCESS table, which keeps in-frame sequences only. Checked studies attribute under half of the gap to unresolved V genes and leave the rest unexplained. This sample has around 160,000 clones in its table, and 60% to 85% of those were observed once. In total, the top ten clones hold about 12% of the sample. Sequenced material: PBMCs. The receptors come from a man in his forties in good health and CMV-seropositive.

The chain carries TRBV9 and TRBJ2-1; 8 bases align to TRBD2. This CDR3 contains 15 residues. Trimming took 3 bases from V and 4 from J; bases not matched to a gene: 6. Germline loops: CDR1 SGDLS, CDR2 YYNGEE. The CDR3 bases are TGTGCCAGCAGCGCAGCGGGAGCTTGGTACAATGAGCAGTTCTTC. This gives the protein CASSAAGAWYNEQFF.

The rearrangement links TRBV5-1 to TRBJ2-3; perhaps TRBD1 as D (5 bases). V lost 4 bases to trimming and J lost 2 bases, with 14 bases between them. The germline CDR1 and CDR2 sequences are SGHRS and YFSETQ. This CDR3 is 15 amino acids long. The CDR3 protein is CASSPGHRNTDTQYF. Here the CDR3 DNA reads TGCGCCAGCAGCCCCGGACACCGCAACACAGATACGCAGTATTTT.

The chain is built from TRBV11-2 and TRBJ2-5, with TRBD2 matching over 12 bases. The junction had 17 bases not matched to a gene; V was cut back by 4 bases and J by 5 bases. This CDR3 contains 19 residues. CDR1 SGHAT and CDR2 FQNNGV come from the germline V gene. The CDR3 DNA reads TGTGCCAGCAGCTATCGGACTAGCGGGACCAGCTTTTACCGGGAGACCCAGTACTTC. Protein product: CASSYRTSGTSFYRETQYF.

The chain couples TRBV27 to TRBJ1-1, with a possible D match to TRBD1 (6 bases). This CDR3 has 14 amino acids. The V gene lost 3 bases and the J gene lost 5 bases, with 13 bases spanning the gap. Germline V CDR1 and CDR2: MNHEY, SMNVEV (reference sequence). DNA of the CDR3: TGTGCCAGCAGTTTCGGGGGGGCTAGGACTGAAGCTTTCTTT. Encoded protein: CASSFGGARTEAFF.

J is TRBJ2-7 and V is TRBV7-6; D is uncertain. Trimming took off 1 base at V and 5 bases at J, with 9 bases between the two ends. The CDR3 covers 13 residues. Germline V gives CDR1 SGHVS, CDR2 FNYEAQ. The CDR3 nucleotides are TGTGCCAGCAGCTTAGGTGCGTTCAACGAGCAGTACTTC. Amino acid sequence: CASSLGAFNEQYF.

The rearrangement uses TRBV12-5 and TRBJ2-2; weak D call: TRBD1 (6 bases). The germline V gene has CDR1 LGHNT and CDR2 FRNRAP. There are 14 residues in the CDR3. Trimming took off 7 bases at V and 1 base at J, with 10 bases between the two ends. The CDR3 spells CASALDRNTGELFF. CDR3 coding DNA: TGTGCTAGTGCCCTGGACAGGAACACCGGGGAGCTGTTTTTT.

V usage is TRBV12-1 and J usage is TRBJ2-1; TRBD2, the table's D call, was not compared with the DNA. TRBV12-1 is deemed a pseudogene. The CDR3 consists of 15 residues. CDR3 protein: CASSFVVADNNEQFF. The CDR3 nucleotides read TGTGCCAGCAGCTTTGTTGTTGCGGATAACAATGAGCAGTTCTTC.

The chain is built from TRBV5-1 and TRBJ2-7, with 9 bases identical to TRBD1. The CDR3 runs to 15 residues. Trimming at V came to 0 bases and at J to 0 bases, leaving 1 base not matched to a gene. Germline loops: CDR1 SGHRS, CDR2 YFSETQ. CDR3 DNA: TGCGCCAGCAGCTTGGGGGACAGGGTCTCCTACGAGCAGTACTTC. Amino acids: CASSLGDRVSYEQYF.

The chain uses TRBV10-3 and TRBJ2-6; D is ambiguous. Looked up from germline, CDR1 is ENHRY and CDR2 is SYGVKD. V lost 4 bases and J 0 bases, leaving 10 bases between the germline ends. This CDR3 spans 16 amino acids. The CDR3 is CAISGQVFSGANVLTF. The CDR3 nucleotides are TGTGCCATCAGTGGGCAGGTCTTCTCTGGGGCCAACGTCCTGACTTTC.

The chain combines TRBV28 with TRBJ2-1, with TRBD2 identical over 12 bases. With 10 bases clipped from V and 6 bases from J, the junction kept 4 bases outside the gene matches. The CDR3 runs to 13 residues. The germline gives CDR1 MDHEN, CDR2 SYDVKM. The CDR3 is CATRTSGTNEQFF. CDR3 DNA sequence: TGTGCCACCAGGACTAGCGGGACCAATGAGCAGTTCTTC.

CDR3 sequence (DNA): TGTGCCAGCAGCTTCACAGGCGGGGGCGGGGAGCTGTTTTTT. It encodes CASSFTGGGGELFF. The chain links TRBV11-1 to TRBJ2-2; 7 nucleotides line up with TRBD2. The CDR3 runs 14 residues. Germline V gene lookup returns CDR1 SGHAT and CDR2 FQDESV (reference sequence). V trimming: 3 bases; J trimming: 7 bases; junction bases outside the gene matches: 5.

The genes are TRBV7-9 and TRBJ2-3, with 9 bases lining up with TRBD1. The CDR3 is made up of 17 amino acids. With V trimmed by 0 bases and J by 2 bases, 6 bases remained unmatched. Germline assignment: CDR1 SEHNR and CDR2 FQNEAQ (reference sequence). Here the CDR3 DNA reads TGTGCCAGCAGCTTAGCGGGGACAGGGAGTACCACAGATACGCAGTATTTT. It specifies CASSLAGTGSTTDTQYF.

Comments on this clone: Other DNA sequences in the sample encode the same CDR3. V gene TRBV7-8 combines with J gene TRBJ2-7, with D tentatively TRBD2 (6 bases). The ends were cut back, 1 base at V and 0 bases at J, with 10 bases in the middle. Germline CDR1 is SGHVS and CDR2 is FQNEAQ. The CDR3 runs to 15 residues. CDR3: CASSLEPTSSYEQYF. The CDR3 DNA follows: TGTGCCAGCAGCTTAGAACCGACTAGCTCCTACGAGCAGTACTTC.

In regard to this clone: This sample includes further DNA sequences coding for the same CDR3. The rearrangement links TRBV5-4 to TRBJ2-3, with 9 bases matching TRBD2. This CDR3 has 16 amino acids. The V and J ends lost 2 bases and 2 bases, in that order; junction bases with no gene match: 6. CDR1 is SGHNT, CDR2 YYREEE, per germline (reference sequence). CDR3 sequence: CASSLRLAGFTDTQYF. The CDR3 region has the DNA TGTGCCAGCAGCTTACGGCTAGCGGGATTCACAGATACGCAGTATTTT. Complete variable domain (other parts from reference TRBV5-4 and TRBJ2-3): ETGVTQSPTHLIKTRGQQVTLRCSSQSGHNTVSWYQQALGQGPQFIFQYYREEENGRGNFPPRFSGLQFPNYSSELNVNALELDDSALYLCASSLRLAGFTDTQYFGPGTRLTVL.

The rearrangement links TRBV2 to TRBJ2-3, with a possible D match to TRBD2 (5 bases). V was trimmed by 5 bases and J by 2 bases, leaving 11 bases between them. Germline CDR1 reads SNHLY; CDR2 reads FYNNEI. The CDR3 runs 14 residues. Here the CDR3 DNA reads TGTGCCAGCAGTAAACTAGAGTACACAGATACGCAGTATTTT. The encoded protein is CASSKLEYTDTQYF.

The chain has TRBV9 and TRBJ2-1; possibly TRBD2 for D (6 bases). The CDR3 sequence is 14 residues long. Trimming pared 6 bases from V and 7 bases from J, leaving 17 bases between. Germline assignment: CDR1 SGDLS and CDR2 YYNGEE. As DNA, the CDR3 is TGTGCCAGCATGGAATCGGGAGAAGGGAATGAGCAGTTCTTC. This sequence encodes CASMESGEGNEQFF.

The gene calls are TRBV10-3 and TRBJ2-1; TRBD2 agrees at 7 bases. J lost 3 bases, V lost 5 bases, and 10 bases had no gene match. This CDR3 contains 16 residues. Germline assignment: CDR1 ENHRY and CDR2 SYGVKD. The CDR3 loop reads CAISNSGTTLYNEQFF. The DNA for the CDR3 is TGTGCCATCAGTAACTCCGGGACTACCCTCTACAATGAGCAGTTCTTC.

The genes are TRBV28 and TRBJ1-5, with D tentatively TRBD1 (6 bases). Per germline, CDR1 MDHEN and CDR2 SYDVKM. V was pared by 5 bases and J by 1 base, with 21 bases between. This CDR3 contains 18 residues. The CDR3 spells CASSISTGPKLSNQPQHF. The CDR3 coding sequence is TGTGCCAGCAGTATCTCGACAGGTCCCAAACTAAGCAATCAGCCCCAGCATTTT.

The chain carries TRBV11-2 and TRBJ2-1, with TRBD2 matching over 12 bases. In germline, CDR1 is SGHAT, CDR2 FQNNGV. V shed 3 bases, J shed 2 bases, and the junction held 5 bases outside the gene matches. CDR3 length: 17 residues. CDR3 sequence reads: CASSFQLAGGPYNEQFF. CDR3 bases: TGTGCCAGCAGCTTTCAACTAGCGGGAGGACCCTACAATGAGCAGTTCTTC.

This rearrangement joins TRBV23-1 to TRBJ2-7; D not resolved. TRBV23-1 is given ORF status, its function remaining uncertain. V lost 7 bases and J 7 bases, leaving 11 bases between the germline ends. CDR3 length: 11 residues. CDR3 in amino acids: CASTPLREQYF. Here the CDR3 DNA reads TGCGCCAGCACCCCGCTGAGGGAGCAGTACTTC.

The chain couples TRBV9 to TRBJ1-2, with 8 nucleotides matching TRBD1. The V gene end was trimmed by 0 bases and the J gene end by 5 bases; junction bases not matched to a gene: 9. The CDR3 covers 16 residues. CDR1 is SGDLS, CDR2 YYNGEE, per germline. The CDR3 nucleotides read TGTGCCAGCAGCGTAGAGGGCAGGGGGCGAGGGTATGGCTACACCTTC. It codes for CASSVEGRGRGYGYTF.

The chain links TRBV5-4 to TRBJ2-5; no definite D call. This CDR3 has 15 amino acids. V dropped 3 bases and J dropped 5 bases, with 17 bases sitting between them. Germline assignment: CDR1 SGHNT and CDR2 YYREEE (reference sequence). The CDR3 protein is CASSWAPSTSETQYF. The CDR3 DNA is TGTGCCAGCAGCTGGGCACCTTCGACGTCCGAGACCCAGTACTTC.

The V call is TRBV9, the J call TRBJ2-3; the match to TRBD2 covers 10 bases. The CDR3 extends over 16 amino acids. Germline CDR1 is SGDLS and CDR2 is YYNGEE. Losses at the gene ends were 0 bases for V and 3 bases for J; bases not matched to a gene: 4. CDR3: CASSVGTSGTTDTQYF. CDR3 sequence (DNA): TGTGCCAGCAGCGTAGGCACTAGCGGGACAACAGATACGCAGTATTTT.

For the CDR3, the DNA is TGCGCCAGCAGCCACCAACGAGACTCCTACGAGCAGTACTTC. Translation gives CASSHQRDSYEQYF. The chain recombines TRBV4-1 with TRBJ2-7; D call uncertain. This CDR3 has 14 amino acids. Trimming shortened V by 3 bases and J by 0 bases, and 9 bases separated the two germline ends. Germline assignment: CDR1 MGHRA and CDR2 YSYEKL.

The CDR3 DNA reads TGTGCCAGCAGCTACAGGGGGTACACTGAAGCTTTCTTT. Translating gives CASSYRGYTEAFF. V is TRBV11-1 and J is TRBJ1-1; 8 bases fit TRBD1. With V trimmed by 4 bases and J by 3 bases, 1 base remained unmatched. The CDR3 length is 13 residues. Germline V gene data show CDR1 as SGHAT and CDR2 as FQDESV (reference sequence).